Presented here are 5 T cell receptor beta chains from one specimen sequenced in a study of Graves' ophthalmopathy and Graves' hyperthyroidism. RNA transcripts yielded amplified TCR beta CDR3 regions. HTBI primers were employed in first-round RT-PCR, then a second-round multiplex PCR followed. TCRdb processed the multiplex PCR reads anew with MiXCR; each CDR3 protein has one entry. The sample records 340,000 or so distinct CDR3 sequences, about a sixth being singletons. The specimen sequenced was peripheral blood. Receptors originate from an adult man with Graves' ophthalmopathy.

The genes are TRBV7-2 and TRBJ2-7; TRBD2 matches at 10 bases. This CDR3 comprises 14 residues. CDR1 is SGHTA, CDR2 FQGNSA, per germline. The V gene end was trimmed by 5 bases and the J gene end by 9 bases; junction bases not matched to a gene: 10. CDR3 sequence: CASSPGLAQAGQYF. CDR3 coding DNA: TGTGCCAGCAGCCCGGGACTAGCGCAAGCCGGGCAGTACTTC.

There are a few counts of this clonotype. The CDR3 spells CASSTRLAGNYEQYF. CDR3 DNA: TGTGCCAGCAGTACCCGATTAGCGGGTAACTACGAGCAGTACTTC. The gene calls are TRBV6-5 and TRBJ2-7; TRBD2 agrees at 7 bases. The germline CDR1 and CDR2 sequences are MNHEY and SVGAGI. The CDR3 totals 15 residues. V was pared by 5 bases and J by 3 bases, with 10 bases of the junction left unmatched.

The chain links TRBV28 to TRBJ1-1; a weak D match, TRBD1 (5 bases). This CDR3 comprises 17 residues. V was pared by 3 bases and J by 3 bases, with 20 bases between. From germline, CDR1 is MDHEN and CDR2 SYDVKM. The CDR3 DNA reads as TGTGCCAGCAGTTTGATCGGGGGTGTGCTAGTGGACACTGAAGCTTTCTTT. This gives the protein CASSLIGGVLVDTEAFF.

The genes are TRBV7-2 and TRBJ1-5; D not certain. The germline CDR1 and CDR2 sequences are SGHTA and FQGNSA. The length of the CDR3 is 13 residues. V lost 5 bases and J lost 6, with 11 bases in between. The CDR3 here is CASSVEEGQPQHF. The CDR3 DNA is TGTGCCAGCAGCGTAGAAGAGGGTCAGCCCCAGCATTTT. Together with reference TRBV7-2 and TRBJ1-5, the CDR3 gives the full variable domain: GAGVSQSPSNKVTEKGKDVELRCDPISGHTALYWYRQSLGQGLEFLIYFQGNSAPDKSGLPSDRFSAERTGGSVSTLTIQRTQQEDSAVYLCASSVEEGQPQHFGDGTRLSIL.

The chain combines TRBV19 with TRBJ1-2, with 9 bases fitting TRBD1. The length of the CDR3 is 14 residues. Germline V gene lookup returns CDR1 LNHDA and CDR2 SQIVND (reference sequence). Trimming removed 5 bases from V and 7 bases from J; junction bases left unmatched: 8. CDR3 in DNA: TGTGCCAGTAGTCGGGACAGGGCATTGGGTGGCTACACCTTC. As protein: CASSRDRALGGYTF.